Below are 14 T cell receptor beta chains sequenced from a single sample in a study of cytomegalovirus exposure and HLA in healthy donors. Sequenced by immunoSEQ multiplex PCR; TCRdb stores in-frame clones only, minus some. The sample includes about 110,000 clones, 90% to 97% seen only once; the top ten take roughly 0.7%. The specimen was PBMCs. All receptors derive from a woman aged 18-29 years in good health and CMV-seronegative.

This chain joins TRBV6-5 and TRBJ1-5; 7 bases are a match to TRBD1. This CDR3 is 14 amino acids long. Per the germline V gene, CDR1 is MNHEY and CDR2 is SVGAGI. V lost 4 bases and J lost 7; bases outside the gene matches: 7. CDR3 nucleotides: TGTGCCAGCAGTTCGGTACAGGGGAACCAGCCCCAGCATTTT. It encodes CASSSVQGNQPQHF.

V gene TRBV9 combines with J gene TRBJ2-4; possibly TRBD2 for D (5 bases). Trimming pared 4 bases from V and 0 bases from J, leaving 11 bases between. Germline V gene data show CDR1 as SGDLS and CDR2 as YYNGEE. This CDR3 region has 15 residues. CDR3 protein: CASSISEGAKNIQYF. The CDR3 DNA follows: TGTGCCAGCAGCATCAGTGAGGGAGCCAAAAACATTCAGTACTTC.

This rearrangement joins TRBV4-2 to TRBJ1-2; 10 bases map to TRBD1. CDR3 size: 17 residues. Germline CDR1 and CDR2: LGHNA and YNFKEQ. With V trimmed by 0 bases and J by 5 bases, 9 bases remained unmatched. The CDR3: CASSQDRGDRGGYGYTF. The CDR3, as DNA: TGTGCCAGCAGCCAAGATCGAGGGGACAGGGGAGGATATGGCTACACCTTC.

The chain links TRBV5-1 to TRBJ2-3, with a possible D match to TRBD2 (5 bases). V lost 3 bases to trimming and J lost 2 bases, with 19 bases between them. The germline V gene encodes CDR1 SGHRS and CDR2 YFSETQ. The CDR3 length is 17 residues. The CDR3 spells CASSSRFVSEATDTQYF. CDR3 coding DNA: TGCGCCAGCAGCTCCCGGTTCGTTTCGGAGGCCACAGATACGCAGTATTTT.

This clone was seen only once. V gene TRBV2 combines with J gene TRBJ1-5, with D hard to call. Trimming took 4 bases from V and 5 from J, leaving 12 bases between them. CDR1 is SNHLY and CDR2 is FYNNEI in the germline V gene. The CDR3 runs 14 residues. The CDR3 DNA reads as TGTGCCAGCAGTGGTGCGGGTGGCGATCAGCCCCAGCATTTT. As protein: CASSGAGGDQPQHF.

The genes are TRBV5-6 and TRBJ2-7; TRBD2 might be the D (5 bases). Germline V gene lookup returns CDR1 SGHDT and CDR2 YYEEEE. This CDR3 is built from 15 residues. Trimming pared 1 base from V and 0 bases from J, leaving 11 bases between. CDR3 bases: TGTGCCAGCAGCTTGTTTAGCGCTAGCTCCTACGAGCAGTACTTC. Protein: CASSLFSASSYEQYF.

The V and J genes are TRBV28 and TRBJ1-1; TRBD1 might be the D (5 bases). Germline CDR1 MDHEN, CDR2 SYDVKM. Between the trimmed V and J ends, which lost 4 bases and 0 bases, there was a span of 12 bases. CDR3 length: 15 residues. CDR3 nucleotides: TGTGCCAGCAGTTGGGGGGGGTGGATGAACACTGAAGCTTTCTTT. Residues: CASSWGGWMNTEAFF.

The rearrangement links TRBV28 to TRBJ1-1, with D tentatively TRBD1 (6 bases). This CDR3 spans 13 amino acids. V lost 8 bases, J lost 2 bases, and 12 bases lay in between. Germline-derived CDR1 and CDR2 are MDHEN and SYDVKM. This chain's CDR3 is CASPAQGNTEAFF. Written as DNA, the CDR3 is TGTGCCAGCCCCGCACAGGGAAACACTGAAGCTTTCTTT.

The chain joins TRBV2 to TRBJ2-3; 7 bases are shared with TRBD1. Germline assignment: CDR1 SNHLY and CDR2 FYNNEI. V gave up 2 bases and J gave up 8 bases; unmatched junction bases: 4. CDR3 size: 13 residues. The CDR3: CASSELSGGTQYF. DNA for the CDR3: TGTGCCAGCAGTGAATTGTCAGGGGGTACGCAGTATTTT.

The V call is TRBV5-1, the J call TRBJ2-1; 9 bases match TRBD2. V trimming: 2 bases; J trimming: 4 bases; junction bases outside the gene matches: 7. This CDR3 is 16 amino acids long. CDR1 and CDR2 (germline): SGHRS, YFSETQ. CDR3 in amino acids: CASSLEAGGKYNEQFF. CDR3 in DNA: TGCGCCAGCAGCTTAGAAGCGGGGGGAAAATACAATGAGCAGTTCTTC.

The chain joins TRBV27 to TRBJ1-6; D possibly corresponds to TRBD1 (5 bases). The V end lost 8 bases, the J end lost 7 bases, and 15 bases lay between the germline ends. There are 14 residues in the CDR3. Germline lookup yields CDR1 MNHEY and CDR2 SMNVEV (reference sequence). CDR3 in amino acids: CASRMAGRNSPLHF. The CDR3 coding sequence is TGTGCCAGCCGGATGGCAGGGCGGAATTCACCCCTCCACTTT.

The chain carries TRBV6-5 and TRBJ1-5; D is unclear. This CDR3 region has 13 residues. V lost 5 bases to trimming and J lost 11 bases, with 16 bases between them. CDR1 and CDR2 (germline): MNHEY, SVGAGI. Here the CDR3 DNA reads TGTGCCAGCAGTCCACAGCGGGGATCAGCCCAGCATTTT. Its translation is CASSPQRGSAQHF.

This clone has a single count. The CDR3 spells CASRGGQGYTEAFF. The CDR3 DNA sequence: TGTGCCAGCAGGGGGGGACAGGGATACACTGAAGCTTTCTTT. The rearrangement joins TRBV28 to TRBJ1-1, with 9 bases identical to TRBD1. The V gene end was trimmed by 6 bases and the J gene end by 3 bases; junction bases not matched to a gene: 5. CDR3 length: 14 residues. Germline V gene data show CDR1 as MDHEN and CDR2 as SYDVKM.

The V gene is TRBV6-5, the J gene TRBJ2-2; the D gene is possibly TRBD1 (6 bases). This CDR3 is built from 16 residues. CDR1 and CDR2 (germline): MNHEY, SVGAGI. V gave up 4 bases and J gave up 0 bases, with 12 bases separating them. The CDR3 nucleotides are TGTGCCAGCAGTTTCCTCCGGGACACGAACACCGGGGAGCTGTTTTTT. Translating it yields CASSFLRDTNTGELFF.